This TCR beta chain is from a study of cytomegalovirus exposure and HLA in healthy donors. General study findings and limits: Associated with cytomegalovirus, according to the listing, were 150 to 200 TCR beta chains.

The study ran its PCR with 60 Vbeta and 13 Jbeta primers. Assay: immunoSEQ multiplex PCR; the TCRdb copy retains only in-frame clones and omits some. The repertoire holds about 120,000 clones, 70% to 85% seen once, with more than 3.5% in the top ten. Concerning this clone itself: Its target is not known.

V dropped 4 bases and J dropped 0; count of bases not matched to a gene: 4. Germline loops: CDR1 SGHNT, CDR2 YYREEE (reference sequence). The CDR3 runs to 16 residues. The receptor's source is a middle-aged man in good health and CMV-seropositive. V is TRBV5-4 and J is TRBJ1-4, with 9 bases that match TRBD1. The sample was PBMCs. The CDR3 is CASSPGQGTTNEKLFF. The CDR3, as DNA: TGTGCCAGCAGCCCGGGACAGGGAACAACTAATGAAAAACTGTTTTTT. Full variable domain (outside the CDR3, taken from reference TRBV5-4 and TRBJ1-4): ETGVTQSPTHLIKTRGQQVTLRCSSQSGHNTVSWYQQALGQGPQFIFQYYREEENGRGNFPPRFSGLQFPNYSSELNVNALELDDSALYLCASSPGQGTTNEKLFFGSGTQLSVL.